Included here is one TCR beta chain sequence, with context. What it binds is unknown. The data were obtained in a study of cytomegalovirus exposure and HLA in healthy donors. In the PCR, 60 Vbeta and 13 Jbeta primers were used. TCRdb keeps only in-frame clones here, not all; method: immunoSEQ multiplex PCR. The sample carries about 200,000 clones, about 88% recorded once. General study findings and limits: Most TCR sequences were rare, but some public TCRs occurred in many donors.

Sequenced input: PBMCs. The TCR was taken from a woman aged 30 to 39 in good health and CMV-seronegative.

Here the CDR3 reads CSATTSGRIETQYF. CDR3 DNA: TGCAGCGCCACGACTAGCGGGAGGATAGAGACCCAGTACTTC. The V and J genes are TRBV29-1 and TRBJ2-5; 13 positions match TRBD2. Unmatched junction bases numbered 6, after V lost 7 bases and J lost 4 bases. The CDR3 consists of 14 residues. Germline V gene data show CDR1 as SQVTM and CDR2 as ANQGSEA.